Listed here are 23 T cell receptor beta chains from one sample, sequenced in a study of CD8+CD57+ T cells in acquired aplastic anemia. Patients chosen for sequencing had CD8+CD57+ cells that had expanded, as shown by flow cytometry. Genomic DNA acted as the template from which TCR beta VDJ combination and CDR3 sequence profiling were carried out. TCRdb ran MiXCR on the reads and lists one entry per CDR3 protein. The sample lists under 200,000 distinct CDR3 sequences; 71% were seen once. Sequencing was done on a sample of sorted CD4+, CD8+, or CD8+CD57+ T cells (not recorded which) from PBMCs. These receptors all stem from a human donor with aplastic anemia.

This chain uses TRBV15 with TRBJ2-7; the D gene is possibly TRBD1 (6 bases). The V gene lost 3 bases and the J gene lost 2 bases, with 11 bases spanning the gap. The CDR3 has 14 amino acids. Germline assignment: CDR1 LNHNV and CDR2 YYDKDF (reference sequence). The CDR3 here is CATSSRTVPYEQYF. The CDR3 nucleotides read TGTGCCACCAGCAGCCGGACAGTACCCTACGAGCAGTACTTC.

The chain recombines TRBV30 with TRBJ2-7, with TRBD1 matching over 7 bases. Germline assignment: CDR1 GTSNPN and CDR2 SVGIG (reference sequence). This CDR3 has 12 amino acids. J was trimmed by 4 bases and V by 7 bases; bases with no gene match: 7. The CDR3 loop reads CAFAGTVYEQYF. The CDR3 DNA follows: TGTGCCTTCGCCGGGACAGTTTACGAGCAGTACTTC. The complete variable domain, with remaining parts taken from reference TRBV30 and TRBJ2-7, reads SQTIHQWPATLVQPVGSPLSLECTVEGTSNPNLYWYRQAAGRGLQLLFYSVGIGQISSEVPQNLSASRPQDRQFILSSKKLLLSDSGFYLCAFAGTVYEQYFGPGTRLTVT.

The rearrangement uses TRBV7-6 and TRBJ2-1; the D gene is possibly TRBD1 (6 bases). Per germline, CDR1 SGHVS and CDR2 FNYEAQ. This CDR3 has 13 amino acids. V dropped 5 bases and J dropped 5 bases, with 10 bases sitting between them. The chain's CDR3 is CASSLGQNNEQFF. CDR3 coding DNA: TGTGCCAGCAGCCTTGGACAGAACAATGAGCAGTTCTTC.

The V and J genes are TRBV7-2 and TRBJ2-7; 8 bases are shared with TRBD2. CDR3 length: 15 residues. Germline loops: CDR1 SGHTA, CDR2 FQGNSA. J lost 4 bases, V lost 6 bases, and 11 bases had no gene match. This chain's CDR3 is CASSCQRGPFYEQYF. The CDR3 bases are TGTGCCAGCAGTTGTCAGCGGGGGCCCTTTTACGAGCAGTACTTC.

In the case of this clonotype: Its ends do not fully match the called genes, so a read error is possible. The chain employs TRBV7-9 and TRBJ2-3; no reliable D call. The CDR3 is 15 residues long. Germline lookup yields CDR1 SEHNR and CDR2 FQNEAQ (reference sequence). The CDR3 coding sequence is TGCGCCAGCAGCCAAGGGCAGTTTGGCACAGATACGCAGTATTTT. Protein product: CASSQGQFGTDTQYF.

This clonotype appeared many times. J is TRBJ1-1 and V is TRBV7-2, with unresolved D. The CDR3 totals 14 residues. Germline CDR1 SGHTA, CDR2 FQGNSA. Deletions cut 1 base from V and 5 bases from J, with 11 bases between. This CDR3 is CASSLVLIGTEAFF. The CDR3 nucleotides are TGTGCCAGCAGCTTAGTTCTTATCGGAACTGAAGCTTTCTTT.

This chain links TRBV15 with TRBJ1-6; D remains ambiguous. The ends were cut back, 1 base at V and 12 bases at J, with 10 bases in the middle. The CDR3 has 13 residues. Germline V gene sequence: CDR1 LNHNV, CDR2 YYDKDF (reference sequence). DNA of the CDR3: TGTGCCACCAGCAGAGGACCGCAGAGACCCCTCCACTTT. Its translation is CATSRGPQRPLHF.

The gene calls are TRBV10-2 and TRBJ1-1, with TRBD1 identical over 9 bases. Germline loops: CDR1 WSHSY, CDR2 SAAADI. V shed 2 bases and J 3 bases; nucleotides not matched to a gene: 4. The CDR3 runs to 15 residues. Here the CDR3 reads CASSEPGQGDTEAFF. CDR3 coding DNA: TGCGCCAGCAGTGAGCCGGGACAGGGTGACACTGAAGCTTTCTTT.

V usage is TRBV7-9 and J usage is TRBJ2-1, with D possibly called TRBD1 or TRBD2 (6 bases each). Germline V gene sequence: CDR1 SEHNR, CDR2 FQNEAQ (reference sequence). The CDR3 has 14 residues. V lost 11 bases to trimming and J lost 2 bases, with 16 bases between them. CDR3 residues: CAVAGHQTYNEQFF. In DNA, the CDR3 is TGTGCCGTGGCGGGACACCAGACCTACAATGAGCAGTTCTTC. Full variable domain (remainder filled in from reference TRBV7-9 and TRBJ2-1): DTGVSQNPRHKITKRGQNVTFRCDPISEHNRLYWYRQTLGQGPEFLTYFQNEAQLEKSRLLSDRFSAERPKGSFSTLEIQRTEQGDSAMYLCAVAGHQTYNEQFFGPGTRLTVL.

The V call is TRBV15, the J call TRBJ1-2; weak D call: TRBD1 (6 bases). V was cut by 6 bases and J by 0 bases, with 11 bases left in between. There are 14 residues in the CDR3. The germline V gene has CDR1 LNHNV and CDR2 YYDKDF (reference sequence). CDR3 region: CATRSGGSNYGYTF. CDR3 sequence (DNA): TGTGCCACCAGGTCGGGGGGCTCTAACTATGGCTACACCTTC.

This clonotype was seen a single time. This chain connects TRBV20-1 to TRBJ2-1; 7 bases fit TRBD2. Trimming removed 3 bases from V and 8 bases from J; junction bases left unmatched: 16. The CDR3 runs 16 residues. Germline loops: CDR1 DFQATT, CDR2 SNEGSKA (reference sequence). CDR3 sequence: CSARGGAGTRGDEQFF. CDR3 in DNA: TGCAGTGCTAGGGGGGGAGCGGGGACCCGTGGGGATGAGCAGTTCTTC.

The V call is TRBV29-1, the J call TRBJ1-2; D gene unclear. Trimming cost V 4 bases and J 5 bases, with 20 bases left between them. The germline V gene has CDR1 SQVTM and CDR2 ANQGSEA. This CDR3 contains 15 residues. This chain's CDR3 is CSVGPLRSPGYGYTF. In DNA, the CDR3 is TGCAGCGTTGGTCCCCTCAGGAGCCCTGGATATGGCTACACCTTC.

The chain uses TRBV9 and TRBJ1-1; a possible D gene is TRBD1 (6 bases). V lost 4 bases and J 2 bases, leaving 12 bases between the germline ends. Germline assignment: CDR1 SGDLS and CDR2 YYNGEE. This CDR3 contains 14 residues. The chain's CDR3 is CASSSGAGNTEAFF. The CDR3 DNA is TGTGCCAGCAGCTCGGGGGCAGGTAACACTGAAGCTTTCTTT.

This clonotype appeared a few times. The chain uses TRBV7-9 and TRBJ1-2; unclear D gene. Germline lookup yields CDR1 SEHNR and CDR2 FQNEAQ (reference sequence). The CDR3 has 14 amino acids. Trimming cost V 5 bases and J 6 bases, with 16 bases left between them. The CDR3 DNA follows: TGTGCCAGCAGCCCCCCCTGGGCAGACAATGGCTACACCTTC. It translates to CASSPPWADNGYTF.

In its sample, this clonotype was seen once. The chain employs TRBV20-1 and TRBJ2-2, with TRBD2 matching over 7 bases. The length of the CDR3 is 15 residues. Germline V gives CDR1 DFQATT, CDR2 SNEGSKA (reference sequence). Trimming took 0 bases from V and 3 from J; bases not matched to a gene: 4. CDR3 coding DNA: TGCAGTGCTAGAGAGCGGGAGTACGACACCGGGGAGCTGTTTTTT. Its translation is CSAREREYDTGELFF.

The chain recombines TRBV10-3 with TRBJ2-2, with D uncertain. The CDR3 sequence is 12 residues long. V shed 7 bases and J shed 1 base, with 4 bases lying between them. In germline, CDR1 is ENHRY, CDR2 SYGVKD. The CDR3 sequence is CAIILNTGELFF. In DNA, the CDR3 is TGTGCCATCATCCTGAACACCGGGGAGCTGTTTTTT.

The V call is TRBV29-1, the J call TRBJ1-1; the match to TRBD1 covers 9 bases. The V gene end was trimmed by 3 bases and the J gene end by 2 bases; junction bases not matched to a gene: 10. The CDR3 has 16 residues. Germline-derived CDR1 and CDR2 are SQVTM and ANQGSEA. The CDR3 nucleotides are TGCAGCGTTGACGATAGGGACAGGGATGGAAACACTGAAGCTTTCTTT. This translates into CSVDDRDRDGNTEAFF.

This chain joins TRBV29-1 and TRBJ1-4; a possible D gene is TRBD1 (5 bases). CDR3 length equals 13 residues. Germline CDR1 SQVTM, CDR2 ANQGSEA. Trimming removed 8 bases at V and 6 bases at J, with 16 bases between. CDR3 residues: CSLPGTKDEKLFF. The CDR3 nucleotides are TGCAGCCTTCCGGGGACGAAGGATGAAAAACTGTTTTTT.

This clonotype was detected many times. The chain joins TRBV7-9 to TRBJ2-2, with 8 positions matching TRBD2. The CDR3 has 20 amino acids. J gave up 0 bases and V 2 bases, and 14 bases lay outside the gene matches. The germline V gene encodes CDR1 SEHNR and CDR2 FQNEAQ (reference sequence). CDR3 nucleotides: TGTGCCAGCAGCTTAAAGGATCTCCCCCTAGCGGGCGCGAACACCGGGGAGCTGTTTTTT. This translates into CASSLKDLPLAGANTGELFF.

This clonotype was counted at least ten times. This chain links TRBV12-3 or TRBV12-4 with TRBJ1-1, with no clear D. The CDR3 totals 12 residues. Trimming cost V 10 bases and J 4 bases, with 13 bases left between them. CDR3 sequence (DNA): TGTGCCACCTCGTGGGGTGGCACTGAAGCTTTCTTT. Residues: CATSWGGTEAFF.

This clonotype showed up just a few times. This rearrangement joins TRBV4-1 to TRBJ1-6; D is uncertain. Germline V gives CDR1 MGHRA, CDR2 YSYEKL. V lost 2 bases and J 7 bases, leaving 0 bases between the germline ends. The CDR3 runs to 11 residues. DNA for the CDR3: TGCGCCAGCAGCCAAAATTCACCCCTCCACTTT. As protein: CASSQNSPLHF.

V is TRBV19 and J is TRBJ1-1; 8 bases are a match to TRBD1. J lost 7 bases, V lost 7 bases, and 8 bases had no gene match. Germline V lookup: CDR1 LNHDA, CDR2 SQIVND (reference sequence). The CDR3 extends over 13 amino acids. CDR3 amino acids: CASNQGQVSEAFF. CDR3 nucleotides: TGTGCCAGTAACCAGGGACAGGTCAGTGAAGCTTTCTTT.

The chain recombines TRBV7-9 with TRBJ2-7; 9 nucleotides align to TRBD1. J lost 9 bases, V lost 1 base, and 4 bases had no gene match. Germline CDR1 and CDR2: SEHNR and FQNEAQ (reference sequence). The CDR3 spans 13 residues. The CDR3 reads CASSLEGQGRQYF. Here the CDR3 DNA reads TGTGCCAGCAGCTTAGAGGGACAGGGAAGGCAGTACTTC.